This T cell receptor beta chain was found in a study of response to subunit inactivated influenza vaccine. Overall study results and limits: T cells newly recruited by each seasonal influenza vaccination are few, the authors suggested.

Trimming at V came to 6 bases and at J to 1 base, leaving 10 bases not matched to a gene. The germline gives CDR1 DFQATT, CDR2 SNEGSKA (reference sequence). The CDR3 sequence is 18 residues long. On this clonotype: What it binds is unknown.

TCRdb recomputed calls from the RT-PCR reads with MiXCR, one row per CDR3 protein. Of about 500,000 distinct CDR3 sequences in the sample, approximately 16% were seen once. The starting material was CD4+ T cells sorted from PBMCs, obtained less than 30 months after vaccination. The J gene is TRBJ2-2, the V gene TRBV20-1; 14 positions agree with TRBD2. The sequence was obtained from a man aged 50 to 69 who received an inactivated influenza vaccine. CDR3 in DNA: TGCAGTGCCGCTCGGCTGGGACTAGCGGGAGAGAACACCGGGGAGCTGTTTTTT. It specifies CSAARLGLAGENTGELFF.